The 2 T cell receptor beta chains reported below all come from one sample, sequenced in a study of tumor and adjacent non-tumor tissue in lung cancer. TCRbeta libraries were built with three rounds of nested PCR, modified from ARM-PCR. In TCRdb, the multiplex PCR reads were re-called with MiXCR into one record per CDR3 protein. Of under 45,000 distinct CDR3 sequences in the sample, roughly 60% were seen once. RNA was extracted from bulk tissue without any cell sorting. The normal lung tissue was taken more than 3 cm from the tumor edge. The specimen sequenced was distant non-tumor lung tissue. These receptors were taken from a man aged 50 to 60 with non-small cell lung cancer.

The rearrangement links TRBV11-2 to TRBJ2-3; no clear D. The germline V and J ends were trimmed by 3 bases and 8 bases, with 18 bases remaining between them. This CDR3 has 15 amino acids. The germline V gene encodes CDR1 SGHAT and CDR2 FQNNGV. For the CDR3, the DNA is TGTGCCAGCAGCTTTCCAACCGTGGGCACGGGTACGCAGTATTTT. Translating it yields CASSFPTVGTGTQYF.

The chain employs TRBV24-1 and TRBJ2-2; D possibly corresponds to TRBD2 (5 bases). Germline CDR1 and CDR2: KGHDR and SFDVKD. The CDR3 totals 12 residues. V lost 10 bases and J lost 1, with 6 bases in between. The CDR3 DNA sequence: TGTGCCACGGCGGGGAACACCGGGGAGCTGTTTTTT. This translates into CATAGNTGELFF.